This T cell receptor (beta chain) was profiled in a study of cytomegalovirus exposure and HLA in healthy donors. This CDR3 region has 14 residues. CDR1 and CDR2 (germline): SQVTM, ANQGSEA. V was clipped by 6 bases and J by 2 bases; unmatched bases: 9. Use of 60 Vbeta and 13 Jbeta primers characterized the PCR. The table came from immunoSEQ multiplex PCR; TCRdb's copy has only in-frame clones and leaves some out. The sample data list about 200,000 clones. About this clone itself: Its target is unknown.

Findings and limits, study-wide: A later analysis linked 16,951 TCR beta sequences to HLA alleles at 0.05 false discovery rate.

The source material was PBMCs. The clonotype originates from a girl aged 2 to 9 in good health and CMV-seropositive. V is TRBV29-1 and J is TRBJ2-5, with 7 bases matching TRBD1. The CDR3 is CSVPRPGQQETQYF. The CDR3 region has the DNA TGCAGCGTCCCCCGCCCGGGACAGCAAGAGACCCAGTACTTC.